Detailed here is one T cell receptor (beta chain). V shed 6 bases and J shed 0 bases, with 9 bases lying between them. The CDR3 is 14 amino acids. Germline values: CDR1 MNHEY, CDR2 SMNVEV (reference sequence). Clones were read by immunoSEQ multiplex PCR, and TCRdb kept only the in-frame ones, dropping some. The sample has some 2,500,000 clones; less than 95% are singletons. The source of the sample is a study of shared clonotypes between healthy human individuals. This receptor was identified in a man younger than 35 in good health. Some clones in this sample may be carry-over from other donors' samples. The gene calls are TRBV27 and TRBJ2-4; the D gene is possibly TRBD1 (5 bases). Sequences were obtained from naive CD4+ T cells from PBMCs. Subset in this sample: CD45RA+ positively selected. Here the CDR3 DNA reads TGTGCCAGCAGCTATGACAGAGCCAAAAACATTCAGTACTTC. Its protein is CASSYDRAKNIQYF.